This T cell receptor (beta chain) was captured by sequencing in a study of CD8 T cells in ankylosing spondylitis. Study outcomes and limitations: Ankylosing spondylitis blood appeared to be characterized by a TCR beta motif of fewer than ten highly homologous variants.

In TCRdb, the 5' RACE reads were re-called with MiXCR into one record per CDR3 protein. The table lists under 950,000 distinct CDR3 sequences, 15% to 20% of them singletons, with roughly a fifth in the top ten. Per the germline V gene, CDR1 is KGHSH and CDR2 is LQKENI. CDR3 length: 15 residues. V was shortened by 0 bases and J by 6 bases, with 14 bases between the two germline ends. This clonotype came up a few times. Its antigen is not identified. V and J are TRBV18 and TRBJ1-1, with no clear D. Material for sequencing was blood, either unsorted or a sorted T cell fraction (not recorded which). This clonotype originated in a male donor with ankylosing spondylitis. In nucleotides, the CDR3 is TGTGCCAGCTCACCACCGAATATCGAGCGGGCTGAAGCTTTCTTT. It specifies CASSPPNIERAEAFF.